This note documents a single T cell receptor beta chain sequence. What antigen it recognizes has not been identified. No qualities accompany the bases; no much larger clone lies one base away. V loses 5 bases, J loses 3 bases, and the germline ends lie 11 bases apart. CDR1 SEHNR and CDR2 FQNEAQ are derived from the germline V gene (reference sequence). The CDR3 starts with the cysteine, ends with the phenylalanine, and has 14 residues. The sequence is cut down to CDR3 DNA, 42 bases in frame from base 1. For repertoire sequencing, TCR beta CDR3 regions were amplified from RNA transcripts. HTBI primers and the Qiagen OneStep RT-PCR kit were used in a first-round RT-PCR, which was followed by a second-round multiplex PCR, size selection and purification. Libraries were sequenced on an Illumina HiSeq2000 using paired-end 100 bp reads. Per the original workflow: SOAPnuke was used to process the reads, removing any read that contained adapters or uncalled bases, had a mean Phred below 15, or lacked an exact match to the constant primer or identifier. COPE v1.2.5 was used to merge the high-quality paired reads. Each unique nucleotide sequence was treated as a clonotype, and MiTCR v1.1 was used to align the clonotypes to the IMGT TRB V, D and J references. Analysis was restricted to V-J combinations with a frequency above 0.0001, which covered 98% to 99.2% of repertoires. For each V-J combination, a TCR clonal expansion and chaos score was defined as the ratio of F50 clonal expansion to chaos observed in the TCRdist matrix. Welch's t-statistics and random forest were used to reduce features to approximately 13 V-J combinations, which were fed into a naive Bayes classifier. Thyroid-blood repertoire similarity was quantified with the Morisita-Horn index. TCRdb trimmed public reads at Q25 via fastp, called clones via MiXCR and kept in-frame beta chains. Every distinct CDR3 protein forms one entry, paired with its most common genes and DNA. TCRdb, rather than the study authors, made the V and J calls. For this sample the table gives tens of thousands of distinct CDR3 sequences, of which approximately 47% were detected only once. Roughly 4.3% of the sample is held by the ten biggest clonotypes.

This sample is drawn from a study of Graves' ophthalmopathy and Graves' hyperthyroidism (dated by TCRdb to 2017 to 2018). Broadly, across the study: Peripheral blood was collected at initial diagnosis, before any treatment. TCR beta repertoire signatures were used to distinguish Graves' ophthalmopathy from Graves' hyperthyroidism and to predict progression to ophthalmopathy. In total, around 140 blood samples were TCR-sequenced: 43 ophthalmopathy, some 75 hyperthyroidism and about 17 hyperthyroidism-to-ophthalmopathy patients. To explore V-J signatures that separate ophthalmopathy from hyperthyroidism, a discovery set of approximately 100 patients was enrolled, consisting of more than 40 with ophthalmopathy and around 57 with stable hyperthyroidism. An independent validation cohort was composed of some 19 hyperthyroidism patients and 15 to 17 patients who later progressed from hyperthyroidism to ophthalmopathy. In more than 5 hyperthyroidism patients, the T-cell repertoire of thyroid tissue was compared with the T-cell repertoire of blood. Following sample collection, hyperthyroidism patients were given methimazole at a starting dose of 30 mg daily, and ophthalmopathy patients were given high-dose intravenous methylprednisolone.

Broader findings and caveats from the paper: In validation, the model predicted ophthalmopathy progression with about 71% sensitivity and approximately 78% specificity; some 13 predicted patients were CT-confirmed with GO in a median of approximately 6.5 months. In cross-validation, the 13-signature model distinguished ophthalmopathy from stable hyperthyroidism with approximately 90% sensitivity and just under 84% specificity, and in the test set the corresponding values were approximately 80% and 75%. Most expanded thyroid clonotypes with a frequency above 0.001 also appeared in blood, which suggests that blood repertoires may reflect the immune response in the thyroid. Sample size was not predetermined statistically, and investigators were not blinded to group allocation.

Ophthalmopathy patients had moderately to severely active disease, Clinical Activity Score of at least 3, NOSPECS grade of at least 4, and disease duration under 3 months. Anyone with other autoimmune diseases, uncontrolled infections, pregnancy or lactation was excluded from the study. Diagnosis relied on clinical symptoms, serum thyroxine, TRAb, thyroid ultrasound and orbital computed tomography. Using Ficoll-Paque density gradient centrifugation, PBMCs were isolated from about 9.4 ml of fresh peripheral blood. Total RNA was extracted using Trizol reagent, and RNA quality was checked on an Agilent 2100 Bioanalyzer.

The sequence joins TRBV7-9 to TRBJ1-5; TRBD1 is a possible D gene, resting on 6 matching bases. Sequencing was performed on peripheral blood. The origin of this receptor is an adult woman with Graves' ophthalmopathy. The CDR3 reads CASSPDSFNQPQHF. The DNA sequence reads TGTGCCAGCAGCCCGGACAGTTTCAATCAGCCCCAGCATTTT.